Below are 11 T cell receptor beta chains sequenced from a single sample in a study of T cells in Graves' hyperthyroidism and ophthalmopathy. The TCR beta CDR3 regions underwent amplification using RNA transcripts as the source. The TCR CDR3 was amplified in a first-round RT-PCR using the HTBI primer set. TCRdb redid the calling of the multiplex PCR reads with MiXCR, one entry per CDR3 protein. Among hundreds of thousands of distinct CDR3 sequences listed, around a sixth were seen once. The source material was blood. All receptors come from a woman aged 50 to 65 with Graves' hyperthyroidism that later progressed to Graves' ophthalmopathy.

Only a few counts were recorded for this clonotype. The rearrangement uses TRBV18 and TRBJ1-6, with 9 bases identical to TRBD1. The length of the CDR3 is 13 residues. J lost 7 bases, V lost 7 bases, and 2 bases had no gene match. Looked up from germline, CDR1 is KGHSH and CDR2 is LQKENI. CDR3 loop: CASWDRENSPLHF. The CDR3 DNA reads as TGTGCCAGCTGGGACAGGGAAAATTCACCCCTCCACTTT.

This chain connects TRBV12-5 to TRBJ1-2; D gene uncertain. The CDR3 runs 13 residues. CDR1 is LGHNT and CDR2 is FRNRAP in the germline V gene. Trimming took 7 bases from V and 7 from J, leaving 16 bases between them. CDR3 sequence: CASAEPEGPGYTF. CDR3 DNA sequence: TGTGCTAGTGCCGAGCCAGAGGGTCCTGGCTACACCTTC.

This clonotype was found a few times. The rearrangement joins TRBV19 to TRBJ1-1, with 7 bases that match TRBD1. The CDR3 sequence is 14 residues long. Germline loops: CDR1 LNHDA, CDR2 SQIVND (reference sequence). Trimming removed 9 bases from V and 1 base from J; junction bases left unmatched: 8. The chain's CDR3 is CARAGRQGNTEAFF. CDR3 DNA: TGTGCCAGGGCGGGAAGACAGGGGAACACTGAAGCTTTCTTT. Filled out from reference TRBV19 and TRBJ1-1, the complete variable domain reads DGGITQSPKYLFRKEGQNVTLSCEQNLNHDAMYWYRQDPGQGLRLIYYSQIVNDFQKGDIAEGYSVSREKKESFPLTVTSAQKNPTAFYLCARAGRQGNTEAFFGQGTRLTVV.

The chain employs TRBV19 and TRBJ2-1, with 9 bases matching TRBD2. Germline CDR1 LNHDA, CDR2 SQIVND (reference sequence). V trimming: 6 bases; J trimming: 5 bases; junction bases outside the gene matches: 8. The CDR3 runs 15 residues. CDR3 protein: CASRLGLAANNEQFF. The DNA for the CDR3 is TGTGCCAGTAGATTGGGACTAGCAGCCAACAATGAGCAGTTCTTC.

CDR3 DNA sequence: TGCGCCAGCAGTGAAGATACAGACTATGGCTACACCTTC. As protein: CASSEDTDYGYTF. V and J are TRBV10-2 and TRBJ1-2; D is unclear. Germline CDR1 is WSHSY and CDR2 is SAAADI. This CDR3 contains 13 residues. Trimming left V 3 bases short and J 3 bases short, with 8 bases between.

The rearrangement joins TRBV7-9 to TRBJ1-3; no firm D call. This CDR3 is built from 17 residues. V was trimmed by 5 bases and J by 4 bases, leaving 21 bases between them. Germline V gene sequence: CDR1 SEHNR, CDR2 FQNEAQ (reference sequence). CDR3 protein: CASSVAGPSGRGNTIYF. In DNA form, the CDR3 reads TGTGCCAGCAGCGTCGCCGGGCCTTCGGGTAGAGGAAACACCATATATTTT. Full variable domain (missing parts from reference TRBV7-9 and TRBJ1-3): DTGVSQNPRHKITKRGQNVTFRCDPISEHNRLYWYRQTLGQGPEFLTYFQNEAQLEKSRLLSDRFSAERPKGSFSTLEIQRTEQGDSAMYLCASSVAGPSGRGNTIYFGEGSWLTVV.

The J gene is TRBJ2-3, the V gene TRBV5-4, with 11 bases that match TRBD2. Germline V gives CDR1 SGHNT, CDR2 YYREEE (reference sequence). This CDR3 has 16 residues. Trimming removed 1 base from V and 4 bases from J; junction bases left unmatched: 5. CDR3 amino acids: CASSLLSGGVADTQYF. The CDR3 DNA is TGTGCCAGCAGCTTGCTTAGCGGGGGGGTAGCAGATACGCAGTATTTT.

This clonotype has just a few counts. The CDR3 loop reads CASSGQASEQYF. The CDR3 DNA is TGTGCCAGCAGTGGCCAGGCGTCCGAGCAGTACTTC. This rearrangement joins TRBV6-1 to TRBJ2-7; D unresolved. Trimming cost V 4 bases and J 6 bases, with 10 bases left between them. Germline lookup yields CDR1 MNHNS and CDR2 SASEGT. This CDR3 has 12 amino acids.

V and J are TRBV5-1 and TRBJ2-5, with TRBD2 as a possible D gene (5 bases). Germline-derived CDR1 and CDR2 are SGHRS and YFSETQ. The V end lost 5 bases, the J end lost 5 bases, and 13 bases lay between the germline ends. The CDR3 runs 13 residues. This chain's CDR3 is CASRPMGAETQYF. The CDR3 bases are TGCGCCAGCAGACCCATGGGAGCTGAGACCCAGTACTTC.

The count of this clonotype is one. The V call is TRBV29-1, the J call TRBJ2-2; D is possibly TRBD1 (6 bases). Germline CDR1 and CDR2: SQVTM and ANQGSEA. Trimming stripped 2 bases from V and 2 bases from J, with 9 bases between. CDR3 length: 14 residues. In DNA, the CDR3 is TGCAGCGTTGAACAGGGACACAACACCGGGGAGCTGTTTTTT. Residues: CSVEQGHNTGELFF.

The rearrangement links TRBV24-1 to TRBJ2-5; the D gene is possibly TRBD1 (5 bases). Germline values: CDR1 KGHDR, CDR2 SFDVKD. The V and J ends lost 3 bases and 1 base respectively, with 11 bases between them. This CDR3 contains 15 residues. The CDR3 loop is CATSDPQGIQETQYF. The CDR3 nucleotides are TGTGCCACCAGTGATCCCCAGGGAATCCAAGAGACCCAGTACTTC.